The subject of this entry is one T cell receptor (beta chain). Which antigen it targets is not known. No much larger clonotype is one base removed from it; base qualities were not supplied. The data were taken from a study of STAT3 mutations in large granular lymphocyte leukemia (dated by TCRdb to about 2019). In the study overall: In roughly half of the longitudinally sequenced T-LGLL patients, canonical activating STAT3 mutations were detected. One or more immunosuppressive therapy regimens were given to more than half of T-LGLL patients, and hematologic response was seen in about 43% of the treated patients. Patients with T-cell large granular lymphocyte leukemia underwent serial deep sequencing of TCRbeta CDR3 and STAT3 to reconstruct clonal hierarchy and dynamics. From an initial cohort of around 200 LGL patients, 15 to 20 representative T-LGLL cases were chosen for longitudinal sequencing of TCRbeta and STAT3. A couple of patients with natural killer LGL leukemia were also sequenced longitudinally as controls within the study. Each patient was sequenced at an average of roughly 3.7 time points, ranging from 2 to 8 samplings. The study at large found these results: The linking of therapy response to changes in TCR clonal burden was complicated by variable intervals between samplings and differing treatment regimens. Every T-LGLL patient showed at least one immunodominant TCRbeta clonotype, and about half showed multiple immunodominant subclonotypes. Several patients had a dominant TCR clone burden greater than the STAT3 mutant burden, which suggests that the STAT3 mutation arose secondarily within a clone that had already expanded. Because no samples were available when a clone first appeared, clonal expansion was inferred from samplings taken at other points. Because codominant clonotypes persisted in some patients, a small but highly pathogenic clone may have been missed. TCR clonotype switching after therapy was observed in about 35% of the 18 patients, and all newly emerging clones were found to be STAT3 wild type.

Between the V and J ends, shortened by 4 bases and 7 bases respectively, the junction contains 11 bases. CDR1 and CDR2 (SGHNT, YYREEE) derive from the germline V gene (reference sequence). Taken from cysteine to phenylalanine, the CDR3 has 13 residues. The CDR3 DNA has 39 bases and is translated from base 1. An Illumina MiSeq was used to sequence the TCRbeta libraries, yielding an average of approximately 40,000 productive templates per sample. The immunoSEQ assay, which uses multiplex PCR amplification, was used to generate TCRbeta CDR3 libraries. The paper's processing steps were these. Repertoire diversity was calculated as previously defined, with values near 0 taken to indicate extremely monoclonal samples. Here the immuneACCESS table is served through TCRdb, limited to in-frame sequences with V and J called. Missing clones are a known gap in these copies; in checked studies unresolved V genes cover under half, and the rest lacks a known reason. V and J calls plus clone size are reproduced from that table; the DNA served to infer D and trimming. The sample profile shows 35,000 or so clones; nearly 90% of them were found once. More than 0.4% of the sample lies in the top ten.

The same DNA, extracted from blood mononuclear cells, served for both the TCR sequencing and the STAT3 sequencing. This clonotype was sampled from a human donor with T large granular lymphocyte leukemia. Some clones in this sample may be carry-over from other donors' samples. The chain joins TRBV5-4 to TRBJ2-2, with the D gene not confidently named. The sequencing input was PBMCs. The nucleotide sequence reads as follows: TGTGCCAGCAGCGGAACAGTTTTCGGGGAGCTGTTTTTT. This is translated as CASSGTVFGELFF.